The 12 T cell receptor beta chains given below trace back to one sample, sequenced in a study of cytomegalovirus exposure and HLA in healthy donors. PCR amplification relied on 60 Vbeta primers (plus 13 Jbeta primers). Profiling relied on immunoSEQ multiplex PCR, and the TCRdb table lists in-frame clones only, not all of them. Of tens of thousands of clones in the sample, about three quarters were seen once. Sequencing used PBMCs. The receptors were gathered from a woman between 40 and 50 years old in good health and CMV-seropositive.

The V and J genes are TRBV11-3 and TRBJ2-1, with D possibly matching TRBD2 (5 bases). Trimming cost V 5 bases and J 6 bases, with 11 bases left between them. Germline CDR1 is SGHNT and CDR2 is YENEEA. The CDR3 extends over 13 amino acids. The CDR3 loop reads CASSPGLSNEQFF. The CDR3 coding sequence is TGTGCCAGCAGCCCTGGACTCTCCAATGAGCAGTTCTTC.

Concerning this clone itself: A read error may produce the germline difference seen at one junction end. The chain carries TRBV15 and TRBJ2-6, with 7 bases that match TRBD1. Per germline, CDR1 LNHNV and CDR2 YYDKDF (reference sequence). CDR3 length: 16 amino acids. DNA for the CDR3: TGTGCCACCAGCCGAGACAGGGCCTCTGGGGCCAACGTCCTGACTTTC. It yields the protein CATSRDRASGANVLTF.

This chain connects TRBV9 to TRBJ1-6; D gene uncertain. The CDR3 contains 14 residues. Germline V gene lookup returns CDR1 SGDLS and CDR2 YYNGEE. V dropped 0 bases and J dropped 8 bases, with 9 bases sitting between them. The CDR3 spells CASSVAGWDSPLHF. CDR3 sequence (DNA): TGTGCCAGCAGCGTAGCAGGTTGGGATTCACCCCTCCACTTT.

The chain is built from TRBV19 and TRBJ2-7; TRBD1 agrees at 9 bases. The J segment lost 4 bases and the V segment lost 5 bases, leaving 6 bases of the junction unmatched. The CDR3 extends over 14 amino acids. Germline V lookup: CDR1 LNHDA, CDR2 SQIVND (reference sequence). The CDR3 bases are TGTGCCAGTAGTGTCGGGACAGGGCCATACGAGCAGTACTTC. Translating it yields CASSVGTGPYEQYF. Together with reference TRBV19 and TRBJ2-7, the CDR3 gives the full variable domain: DGGITQSPKYLFRKEGQNVTLSCEQNLNHDAMYWYRQDPGQGLRLIYYSQIVNDFQKGDIAEGYSVSREKKESFPLTVTSAQKNPTAFYLCASSVGTGPYEQYFGPGTRLTVT.

The rearrangement links TRBV7-3 to TRBJ2-2; 12 bases agree with TRBD2. Germline V gene lookup returns CDR1 SGHTA and CDR2 FQGTGA. The V segment lost 5 bases and the J segment 5 bases; nucleotides outside the gene matches: 6. CDR3 length equals 16 residues. DNA of the CDR3: TGTGCCAGCAGCGTGACACTAGCGGGAGGTACCGGGGAGCTGTTTTTT. Translation gives CASSVTLAGGTGELFF.

The chain combines TRBV7-9 with TRBJ1-1; 11 bases line up with TRBD1. The trim removed 5 bases at V and 3 bases at J, leaving 2 bases unmatched. The CDR3 runs to 14 residues. Germline V lookup: CDR1 SEHNR, CDR2 FQNEAQ (reference sequence). The CDR3 protein is CASSLGQGDTEAFF. CDR3 sequence (DNA): TGTGCCAGCAGCCTGGGACAGGGGGACACTGAAGCTTTCTTT.

This clone was recorded a few times. V usage is TRBV6-4 and J usage is TRBJ1-2, with a weak D call TRBD1 (5 bases). V lost 0 bases and J 3 bases, leaving 14 bases between the germline ends. There are 16 residues in the CDR3. The germline CDR1 and CDR2 sequences are MRHNA and SNTAGT. The DNA of the CDR3 is TGTGCCAGCAGTGACTCTCAGGGCGACAGCGACTATGGCTACACCTTC. Translation: CASSDSQGDSDYGYTF.

The chain combines TRBV19 with TRBJ1-1; possibly TRBD1 for D (6 bases). The CDR3 has 14 residues. V was cut by 7 bases and J by 0 bases, with 12 bases left in between. Germline CDR1 is LNHDA and CDR2 is SQIVND (reference sequence). CDR3 in amino acids: CASTLGGLNTEAFF. The CDR3 DNA sequence: TGTGCCAGTACCTTGGGGGGGCTGAACACTGAAGCTTTCTTT. Variable domain in full (rest from reference TRBV19 and TRBJ1-1): DGGITQSPKYLFRKEGQNVTLSCEQNLNHDAMYWYRQDPGQGLRLIYYSQIVNDFQKGDIAEGYSVSREKKESFPLTVTSAQKNPTAFYLCASTLGGLNTEAFFGQGTRLTVV.

The genes are TRBV29-1 and TRBJ2-1; 12 bases are shared with TRBD2. Losses at the gene ends were 4 bases for V and 5 bases for J; bases not matched to a gene: 3. This CDR3 contains 14 residues. Germline values: CDR1 SQVTM, CDR2 ANQGSEA. CDR3 nucleotide sequence: TGCAGCGTTGCCCGGACTAGCGGGAACAATGAGCAGTTCTTC. As protein: CSVARTSGNNEQFF.

The chain is built from TRBV5-1 and TRBJ2-7; possibly TRBD2 for D (5 bases). CDR1 and CDR2 from the germline V gene are SGHRS and YFSETQ. This CDR3 has 15 residues. Between the trimmed V and J ends, which lost 6 bases and 7 bases, there was a span of 23 bases. CDR3 loop: CASTPRGSPTREQYF. The CDR3 DNA reads TGCGCCAGCACCCCCCGGGGTAGCCCAACGAGGGAGCAGTACTTC.

The chain is built from TRBV5-1 and TRBJ2-3; TRBD1 is a possible D gene (5 bases). Trimming took off 3 bases at V and 2 bases at J, with 19 bases between the two ends. Germline loops: CDR1 SGHRS, CDR2 YFSETQ. The CDR3 runs to 17 residues. The CDR3 spells CASSSLGQAPSTDTQYF. CDR3 sequence (DNA): TGCGCCAGCAGCTCCCTGGGGCAGGCCCCTTCCACAGATACGCAGTATTTT. The full variable domain, rest sourced from reference TRBV5-1 and TRBJ2-3, is KAGVTQTPRYLIKTRGQQVTLSCSPISGHRSVSWYQQTPGQGLQFLFEYFSETQRNKGNFPGRFSGRQFSNSRSEMNVSTLELGDSALYLCASSSLGQAPSTDTQYFGPGTRLTVL.

This chain links TRBV25-1 with TRBJ2-3; unclear D gene. The V gene's germline CDR1 is MGHDK and CDR2 SYGVNS. Deletions cut 4 bases from V and 8 bases from J, with 16 bases between. This CDR3 comprises 14 residues. As DNA, the CDR3 is TGTGCCAGCAGTGGAGGCGCCTTACTGACTACGCAGTATTTT. Translating it yields CASSGGALLTTQYF.